Shown below are 27 T cell receptor beta chains from a single sample sequenced in a study of T cell clones after liver transplantation. Data came from immunoSEQ multiplex PCR; TCRdb stores just in-frame clones and leaves some out. The data contain around 80,000 clones, roughly 80% of them seen just once; the ten biggest clones take up 0.45% to 0.6%. This specimen consisted of CD4+ T cells from blood, obtained approximately 3.5 years after liver transplant. These receptors were obtained from a human patient who received a liver transplant. The T cells may come from the graft donor.

This chain links TRBV28 with TRBJ1-5; TRBD1 aligns across 7 bases. The J segment lost 2 bases and the V segment lost 1 base, leaving 2 bases of the junction unmatched. The V gene's germline CDR1 is MDHEN and CDR2 SYDVKM. The CDR3 has 15 amino acids. The CDR3 loop reads CASSLFTGGNQPQHF. The CDR3 nucleotides are TGTGCCAGCAGTTTATTTACAGGGGGCAATCAGCCCCAGCATTTT. Combining the CDR3 with reference TRBV28 and TRBJ1-5 gives the whole variable domain DVKVTQSSRYLVKRTGEKVFLECVQDMDHENMFWYRQDPGLGLRLIYFSYDVKMKEKGDIPEGYSVSREKKERFSLILESASTNQTSMYLCASSLFTGGNQPQHFGDGTRLSIL.

The chain joins TRBV5-4 to TRBJ2-6, with D hard to call. The CDR3 has 13 residues. Looked up from germline, CDR1 is SGHNT and CDR2 is YYREEE (reference sequence). The V end was cut by 0 bases, the J end by 4 bases, with 2 bases between. The CDR3 region has the DNA TGTGCCAGCAGCTTGGCCGGGGCCAACGTCCTGACTTTC. This encodes CASSLAGANVLTF.

The chain combines TRBV4-3 with TRBJ1-2; no clear D. V shed 0 bases and J shed 1 base, with 3 bases lying between them. Germline V gene data show CDR1 as LGHNA and CDR2 as YSLEER. This CDR3 is built from 13 residues. CDR3 region: CASSQDDNYGYTF. The CDR3 nucleotides read TGCGCCAGCAGCCAAGATGATAACTATGGCTACACCTTC.

The V call is TRBV18, the J call TRBJ1-1; the D is unclear. The germline V gene has CDR1 KGHSH and CDR2 LQKENI. There are 15 residues in the CDR3. V was clipped by 3 bases and J by 5 bases, with 16 bases between them. CDR3 in amino acids: CASSPPRSSGTEAFF. The CDR3 region has the DNA TGTGCCAGCTCACCTCCGAGGTCGAGTGGGACTGAAGCTTTCTTT. The full variable domain, rest sourced from reference TRBV18 and TRBJ1-1, is NAGVMQNPRHLVRRRGQEARLRCSPMKGHSHVYWYRQLPEEGLKFMVYLQKENIIDESGMPKERFSAEFPKEGPSILRIQQVVRGDSAAYFCASSPPRSSGTEAFFGQGTRLTVV.

The count of this clone is one. This chain joins TRBV5-4 and TRBJ2-2; 7 bases fit TRBD2. V gave up 0 bases and J gave up 1 base; unmatched junction bases: 0. Looked up from germline, CDR1 is SGHNT and CDR2 is YYREEE (reference sequence). The CDR3 loop spans 15 amino acids. The CDR3 nucleotides are TGTGCCAGCAGCTTGGGCGGGAGGAACACCGGGGAGCTGTTTTTT. Translating gives CASSLGGRNTGELFF.

CDR3 nucleotide sequence: TGTGCCAGCAGCTTAGTCCGGAGCTCCTACAATGAGCAGTTCTTC. Encoded protein: CASSLVRSSYNEQFF. The V call is TRBV7-2, the J call TRBJ2-1; no firm D call. The germline V and J ends were trimmed by 1 base and 0 bases, with 7 bases remaining between them. The CDR3 consists of 15 residues. CDR1 SGHTA and CDR2 FQGNSA come from the germline V gene.

This rearrangement joins TRBV6-6 to TRBJ1-5; D perhaps matches TRBD1 (5 bases). The germline V gene encodes CDR1 MNHNY and CDR2 SVGAGI (reference sequence). CDR3 length: 15 residues. Trimming pared 1 base from V and 5 bases from J, leaving 12 bases between. The CDR3 region has the DNA TGTGCCAGCAGTTACTGGGGGAGGGAGGATCAGCCCCAGCATTTT. Translated: CASSYWGREDQPQHF.

The rearrangement links TRBV28 to TRBJ2-5; 8 positions match TRBD2. Trimming took 2 bases from V and 4 from J; bases not matched to a gene: 15. Germline V gives CDR1 MDHEN, CDR2 SYDVKM. CDR3 length equals 18 residues. Written as DNA, the CDR3 is TGTGCCAGCAGTTTAGGCGGGACTAGTGAATGGTACGGAGAGACCCAGTACTTC. Amino acids: CASSLGGTSEWYGETQYF.

The J gene is TRBJ2-1, the V gene TRBV28; 10 positions agree with TRBD2. The CDR3 runs to 15 residues. After removal of 6 bases from V and 6 bases from J, the junction contained 8 bases not matched to a gene. The germline gives CDR1 MDHEN, CDR2 SYDVKM. The CDR3: CASRMDSGRANEQFF. The DNA of the CDR3 is TGTGCCAGCAGGATGGACAGCGGGAGGGCCAATGAGCAGTTCTTC.

CDR3 region: CASSLVGGSETQYF. CDR3 DNA sequence: TGCGCCAGCAGCTTGGTTGGGGGTTCAGAGACCCAGTACTTC. This chain links TRBV5-1 with TRBJ2-5, with D perhaps given as TRBD1 or TRBD2 (5 bases each). Germline V CDR1 and CDR2: SGHRS, YFSETQ. The V end was cut by 0 bases, the J end by 4 bases, with 10 bases between. The CDR3 has 14 residues.

The CDR3 DNA is TGTGCCAGCAGTTACTCGAGGTCTAGCAATCAGCCCCAGCATTTT. The encoded protein is CASSYSRSSNQPQHF. The chain joins TRBV6-5 to TRBJ1-5; D call uncertain. The germline CDR1 and CDR2 sequences are MNHEY and SVGAGI. The ends were cut back, 0 bases at V and 0 bases at J, with 6 bases in the middle. The CDR3 is 15 amino acids.

The chain is built from TRBV28 and TRBJ1-5, with a tentative D call TRBD1 (5 bases). The germline CDR1 and CDR2 sequences are MDHEN and SYDVKM. V lost 3 bases and J lost 9, with 21 bases in between. This CDR3 is 16 amino acids long. Written as DNA, the CDR3 is TGTGCCAGCAGTTTGATGTCCCCAGGGCTAGAGCGGCCCCAGCATTTT. It is translated as CASSLMSPGLERPQHF.

The gene calls are TRBV25-1 and TRBJ1-2; 11 bases map to TRBD1. Losses at the gene ends were 4 bases for V and 8 bases for J; bases not matched to a gene: 9. Germline V gene data show CDR1 as MGHDK and CDR2 as SYGVNS. The CDR3 has 15 residues. CDR3 in DNA: TGTGCCAGCAGTGTGGGTCGGGGACAGGGGGAAGGCTACACCTTC. As protein: CASSVGRGQGEGYTF.

This chain links TRBV2 with TRBJ2-2; D may match TRBD1 or TRBD2 (5 bases each). This CDR3 contains 14 residues. The V end lost 9 bases, the J end lost 6 bases, and 17 bases lay between the germline ends. Germline CDR1 SNHLY, CDR2 FYNNEI. The CDR3 nucleotides are TGTGCCAGTAAAGGGGACGTGGTTGCCGGGGAGCTGTTTTTT. This gives the protein CASKGDVVAGELFF.

The chain recombines TRBV5-5 with TRBJ2-2; 7 positions agree with TRBD1. Germline CDR1 and CDR2: SGHKS and YYEKEE (reference sequence). V trimming: 5 bases; J trimming: 2 bases; junction bases outside the gene matches: 9. The CDR3 is 16 amino acids. This CDR3 reads CASSLAQGINTGELFF. CDR3 in DNA: TGTGCCAGCAGTCTTGCACAGGGGATTAACACCGGGGAGCTGTTTTTT.

The chain couples TRBV5-1 to TRBJ2-1; perhaps TRBD2 as D (5 bases). Germline V lookup: CDR1 SGHRS, CDR2 YFSETQ. V lost 0 bases and J 4 bases, leaving 11 bases between the germline ends. This CDR3 region has 15 residues. CDR3 amino acids: CASSLGGGGYNEQFF. CDR3 nucleotide sequence: TGCGCCAGCAGCTTGGGCGGAGGTGGGTACAATGAGCAGTTCTTC.

The V gene is TRBV10-3, the J gene TRBJ2-7, with no clear D. In germline, CDR1 is ENHRY, CDR2 SYGVKD. The length of the CDR3 is 18 residues. The V gene lost 3 bases and the J gene lost 2 bases, with 23 bases spanning the gap. The CDR3 bases are TGTGCCATCAGTGAAGTTAAGGGATCAGGCCTACCACCCTACGAGCAGTACTTC. Its translation: CAISEVKGSGLPPYEQYF.

This clone was detected only once. This sequence joins TRBV6-4 and TRBJ2-1; tentatively, D is TRBD2 (7 bases). CDR3 length: 15 amino acids. Germline-derived CDR1 and CDR2 are MRHNA and SNTAGT. Deletions cut 4 bases from V and 5 bases from J, with 15 bases between. CDR3 sequence: CASSVGWGGDNEQFF. DNA of the CDR3: TGTGCCAGCAGTGTAGGTTGGGGGGGCGACAATGAGCAGTTCTTC.

This clone was seen many times. The genes are TRBV25-1 and TRBJ1-2, with 9 bases lining up with TRBD1. This CDR3 has 16 amino acids. In germline, CDR1 is MGHDK, CDR2 SYGVNS. J lost 4 bases, V lost 5 bases, and 11 bases had no gene match. CDR3 region: CASSPGQGRPSYGYTF. CDR3 nucleotide sequence: TGTGCCAGCAGTCCCGGACAGGGGCGCCCTAGCTATGGCTACACCTTC.

The chain combines TRBV6-6 with TRBJ1-1; D is possibly TRBD1 (6 bases). The CDR3 extends over 16 amino acids. CDR1 is MNHNY and CDR2 is SVGAGI in the germline V gene (reference sequence). Trimming pared 4 bases from V and 0 bases from J, leaving 15 bases between. This CDR3 is CASSSFEQGMNTEAFF. The DNA for the CDR3 is TGTGCCAGCAGTTCCTTTGAACAGGGTATGAACACTGAAGCTTTCTTT.

This chain uses TRBV7-2 with TRBJ2-7; the match to TRBD2 covers 7 bases. There are 16 residues in the CDR3. Per the germline V gene, CDR1 is SGHTA and CDR2 is FQGNSA. The J segment lost 2 bases and the V segment lost 1 base, leaving 8 bases of the junction unmatched. The DNA of the CDR3 is TGTGCCAGCAGCTTAGGGAGCGGGGTGGGGGCCTACGAGCAGTACTTC. Translated, it gives CASSLGSGVGAYEQYF.

The chain links TRBV6-1 to TRBJ1-2; TRBD1 might be the D (5 bases). The CDR3 is 14 amino acids. V lost 1 base and J 2 bases, leaving 8 bases between the germline ends. Germline V CDR1 and CDR2: MNHNS, SASEGT. DNA of the CDR3: TGTGCCAGCAGTGAAGGCAGGGTAAACTATGGCTACACCTTC. Protein sequence: CASSEGRVNYGYTF.

The V gene is TRBV7-2, the J gene TRBJ2-1; 8 bases are shared with TRBD2. The CDR3 spans 15 residues. Per the germline V gene, CDR1 is SGHTA and CDR2 is FQGNSA. V was pared by 5 bases and J by 4 bases, with 7 bases of the junction left unmatched. The CDR3 nucleotides read TGTGCCAGCAGCCGTGCCGGGACTAGGTACAATGAGCAGTTCTTC. Its translation: CASSRAGTRYNEQFF.

This clone was seen just once. The chain recombines TRBV6-5 with TRBJ1-1; TRBD1 matches at 7 bases. CDR3 length: 14 amino acids. The trim removed 5 bases at V and 4 bases at J, leaving 7 bases unmatched. The germline CDR1 and CDR2 sequences are MNHEY and SVGAGI. For the CDR3, the DNA is TGTGCCAGCAGTGAAGTGGACAGGTCCACTGAAGCTTTCTTT. The encoded protein is CASSEVDRSTEAFF.

The DNA of the CDR3 is TGTGCCAGCAGTTACTCATCCGGGACGGGAAACACCATATATTTT. This sequence encodes CASSYSSGTGNTIYF. The genes are TRBV6-6 and TRBJ1-3; D possibly corresponds to TRBD1 (5 bases). V was cut by 0 bases and J by 4 bases, with 10 bases left in between. Germline CDR1 reads MNHNY; CDR2 reads SVGAGI (reference sequence). The CDR3 contains 15 residues.

J is TRBJ2-1 and V is TRBV21-1; the listed D gene, TRBD2, was not tested against the DNA. TRBV21-1 is deemed a pseudogene. The CDR3 covers 17 residues. CDR3 region: CASSAPRTPGSYNEQFF. CDR3 nucleotide sequence: TGTGCCAGCAGCGCGCCTCGGACTCCCGGGTCCTACAATGAGCAGTTCTTC.

The rearrangement joins TRBV7-2 to TRBJ2-2; D gene uncertain. The CDR3 totals 15 residues. The ends were cut back, 3 bases at V and 8 bases at J, with 16 bases in the middle. CDR1 is SGHTA, CDR2 FQGNSA, per germline. The CDR3 reads CASSFNPPPAGELFF. The CDR3 DNA follows: TGTGCCAGCAGCTTCAACCCACCTCCCGCAGGGGAGCTGTTTTTT.